The rows below give T cell receptor beta chains drawn from one sample of a study of CD8 T cells in Susac syndrome. TCRdb analysed the immunoSEQ multiplex PCR reads with MiXCR anew, one entry per CDR3 protein. The table has approximately 300,000 distinct CDR3 sequences, 70% to 90% seen once. Sequencing used CD8+ T cells from PBMCs. Receptor source: a human donor with multiple sclerosis. CDR3s include the opening cysteine and the closing phenylalanine or tryptophan. A D gene is named only where the DNA matches it firmly. Rows may omit the clone size; those that give it use once, few, many or a size class.

abundance: .
j_gene: TRBJ2-3
v_gene: TRBV13
d_gene: .
CDR3aa: CASSFDRDSTDTQYF
CDR3nt: TGTGCCAGCAGCTTCGACAGAGACAGCACAGATACGCAGTATTTT

abundance: .
j_gene: TRBJ2-3
v_gene: TRBV20-1
d_gene: TRBD2
CDR3aa: CSARDPQGTSGRVGTDTQYF
CDR3nt: TGCAGTGCTAGAGATCCCCAGGGGACTAGCGGGAGGGTTGGCACAGATACGCAGTATTTT

abundance: .
j_gene: TRBJ1-4
v_gene: TRBV28
d_gene: .
CDR3aa: CASSLVMWAREKLFF
CDR3nt: TGTGCCAGCAGTCTCGTTATGTGGGCGCGTGAAAAACTGTTTTTT

abundance: .
j_gene: TRBJ1-5
v_gene: TRBV12-3/TRBV12-4
d_gene: .
CDR3aa: CASSLAEIRPQHF
CDR3nt: TGTGCCAGCAGTTTAGCGGAGATTCGGCCCCAGCATTTT

abundance: .
j_gene: TRBJ1-3
v_gene: TRBV4-1
d_gene: .
CDR3aa: CASSQVTGNTIYF
CDR3nt: TGCGCCAGCAGCCAAGTAACAGGAAACACCATATATTTT

abundance: .
j_gene: TRBJ2-2
v_gene: TRBV9
d_gene: .
CDR3aa: CASSVSRELANTGELFF
CDR3nt: TGTGCCAGCAGCGTTTCCCGGGAGCTCGCGAACACCGGGGAGCTGTTTTTT

abundance: .
j_gene: TRBJ2-7
v_gene: TRBV11-2
d_gene: TRBD1
CDR3aa: CASSLGTGGRYEQYF
CDR3nt: TGTGCCAGCAGCTTAGGGACAGGGGGTAGATACGAGCAGTACTTC

abundance: .
j_gene: TRBJ2-7
v_gene: TRBV19
d_gene: TRBD1
CDR3aa: CASSLTGGIIYEQYF
CDR3nt: TGTGCCAGTAGTCTAACAGGGGGTATCATCTACGAGCAGTACTTC

abundance: few
j_gene: TRBJ2-7
v_gene: TRBV5-1
d_gene: .
CDR3aa: CASSLAPYEQYF
CDR3nt: TGCGCCAGCAGCTTGGCCCCGTACGAGCAGTACTTC

abundance: .
j_gene: TRBJ2-1
v_gene: TRBV15
d_gene: .
CDR3aa: CATSRDSGSLKQFF
CDR3nt: TGTGCCACCAGCAGAGATTCCGGGAGCTTGAAGCAGTTCTTC

abundance: .
j_gene: TRBJ1-4
v_gene: TRBV28
d_gene: .
CDR3aa: CASSPPTSGPLQKEKLFF
CDR3nt: TGTGCCAGCAGTCCGCCGACCTCTGGACCGCTCCAGAAGGAAAAACTGTTTTTT

abundance: .
j_gene: TRBJ2-7
v_gene: TRBV7-6
d_gene: .
CDR3aa: CASNPHGPRSYEQYF
CDR3nt: TGTGCCAGCAACCCCCACGGTCCCCGCTCCTACGAGCAGTACTTC

abundance: once
j_gene: TRBJ1-1
v_gene: TRBV7-6
d_gene: TRBD1
CDR3aa: CASSLVGTGGTEAFF
CDR3nt: TGTGCCAGCAGCTTAGTCGGGACAGGGGGCACTGAAGCTTTCTTT

abundance: .
j_gene: TRBJ2-7
v_gene: TRBV29-1
d_gene: .
CDR3aa: CSVGTLYSYEQYF
CDR3nt: TGCAGCGTTGGGACGCTATACTCCTACGAGCAGTACTTC

abundance: .
j_gene: TRBJ2-3
v_gene: TRBV9
d_gene: TRBD2
CDR3aa: CASSVNLAASTDTQYF
CDR3nt: TGTGCCAGCAGCGTAAACCTAGCGGCAAGCACAGATACGCAGTATTTT

abundance: .
j_gene: TRBJ1-4
v_gene: TRBV10-3
d_gene: .
CDR3aa: CAISESLSTVTNEKLFF
CDR3nt: TGTGCCATCAGTGAGTCTTTGTCTACGGTAACTAATGAAAAACTGTTTTTT

abundance: .
j_gene: TRBJ2-1
v_gene: TRBV4-1
d_gene: .
CDR3aa: CASSQGTGLPDEFF
CDR3nt: TGCGCCAGCAGCCAAGGAACAGGCTTGCCGGACGAGTTCTTC

abundance: .
j_gene: TRBJ1-1
v_gene: TRBV4-2
d_gene: .
CDR3aa: CASSQDTGRTEAFF
CDR3nt: TGTGCCAGCAGCCAAGATACGGGGCGTACTGAAGCTTTCTTT

abundance: .
j_gene: TRBJ1-2
v_gene: TRBV5-4
d_gene: .
CDR3aa: CATEPLASLVNYGYTF
CDR3nt: TGTGCTACAGAACCCCTCGCATCTTTGGTTAACTATGGCTACACCTTC

abundance: .
j_gene: TRBJ1-5
v_gene: TRBV7-9
d_gene: TRBD1
CDR3aa: CASSHEAGQGVQGQPQHF
CDR3nt: TGTGCCAGCAGCCACGAGGCGGGACAGGGGGTCCAAGGCCAGCCCCAGCATTTT

abundance: .
j_gene: TRBJ2-3
v_gene: TRBV7-6
d_gene: TRBD2
CDR3aa: CASSFGLAGVLEDTQYF
CDR3nt: TGTGCCAGCAGCTTCGGACTAGCGGGAGTGCTAGAAGATACGCAGTATTTT

abundance: .
j_gene: TRBJ1-1
v_gene: TRBV6-5
d_gene: .
CDR3aa: CASSYSGQKTEAFF
CDR3nt: TGTGCCAGCAGTTACTCCGGTCAGAAAACTGAAGCTTTCTTT

abundance: .
j_gene: TRBJ1-1
v_gene: TRBV27
d_gene: .
CDR3aa: CASSSISFGGGTEAFF
CDR3nt: TGTGCCAGCAGTTCCATATCGTTCGGGGGGGGCACTGAAGCTTTCTTT

abundance: .
j_gene: TRBJ2-7
v_gene: TRBV25-1
d_gene: .
CDR3aa: CASNKDSSYEQYF
CDR3nt: TGTGCCAGCAACAAGGACAGCTCCTACGAGCAGTACTTC

abundance: .
j_gene: TRBJ2-4
v_gene: TRBV28
d_gene: .
CDR3aa: CASSPDMLAKNIQYF
CDR3nt: TGTGCCAGCAGCCCCGATATGCTAGCCAAAAACATTCAGTACTTC

abundance: .
j_gene: TRBJ1-1
v_gene: TRBV19
d_gene: .
CDR3aa: CASRQGLGTEAFF
CDR3nt: TGTGCCAGTAGACAGGGTTTGGGCACTGAAGCTTTCTTT

abundance: .
j_gene: TRBJ2-7
v_gene: TRBV7-2
d_gene: TRBD1
CDR3aa: CASSFADRGYEQYF
CDR3nt: TGTGCCAGCAGCTTTGCCGACAGGGGTTACGAGCAGTACTTC

abundance: .
j_gene: TRBJ1-2
v_gene: TRBV6-2/TRBV6-3
d_gene: .
CDR3aa: CASSYTWRLDYGYTF
CDR3nt: TGTGCCAGCAGTTACACATGGAGACTGGACTATGGCTACACCTTC

abundance: .
j_gene: TRBJ2-1
v_gene: TRBV28
d_gene: TRBD1
CDR3aa: CASSITGGGNEQFF
CDR3nt: TGTGCCAGCAGCATAACAGGGGGTGGAAATGAGCAGTTCTTC